The TCR beta chain under discussion was sequenced for a study of prognosis after radiotherapy for stage I lung cancer. At the level of the study: The authors enrolled stage I non-small cell lung cancer patients between 2018 and January 2019.

This CDR3 is built from 16 residues. After removal of 4 bases from V and 1 base from J, the junction contained 6 bases not matched to a gene. Per germline, CDR1 KGHDR and CDR2 SFDVKD. Amplification of TCR beta CDR3 from genomic DNA used two-round multiplex PCR. For every TRBV and TRBJ gene, a specific primer was used in first-round PCR. One entry per CDR3 protein results from TCRdb running MiXCR on the multiplex PCR reads. The top ten hold roughly 26% of the sample, which has about 13,000 distinct CDR3 sequences, 45% to 50% seen once. This clonotype is judged medium-sized. The receptor was isolated from a donor aged 50 or older with non-small cell lung cancer. The chain carries TRBV24-1 and TRBJ2-3, with TRBD2 matching 8 bases. The sequences come from PBMCs, collected before or after stereotactic body radiation therapy (not recorded which). The CDR3 protein is CATSETSGRGTDTQYF. The CDR3 bases are TGTGCCACCAGTGAGACCAGCGGGAGAGGCACAGATACGCAGTATTTT.